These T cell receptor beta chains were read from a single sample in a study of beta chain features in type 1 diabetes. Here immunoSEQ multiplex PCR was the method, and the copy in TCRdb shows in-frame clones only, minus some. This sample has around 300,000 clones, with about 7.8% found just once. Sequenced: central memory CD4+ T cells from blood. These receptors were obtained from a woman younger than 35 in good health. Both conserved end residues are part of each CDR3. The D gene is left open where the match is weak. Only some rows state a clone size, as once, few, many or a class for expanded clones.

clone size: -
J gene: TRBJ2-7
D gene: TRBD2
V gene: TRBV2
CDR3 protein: CASSGVSGYRSYEQYF
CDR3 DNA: TGTGCCAGCAGTGGGGTTAGCGGGTATCGGTCCTACGAGCAGTACTTC

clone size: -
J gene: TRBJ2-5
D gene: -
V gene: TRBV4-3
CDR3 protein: CASSQGGAAGQTQYF
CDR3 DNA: TGCGCCAGCAGCCAAGGCGGCGCGGCAGGCCAGACCCAGTACTTC

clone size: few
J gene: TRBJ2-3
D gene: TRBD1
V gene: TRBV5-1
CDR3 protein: CASSSGQGTGDTQYF
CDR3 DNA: TGCGCCAGCAGCTCCGGACAGGGAACTGGGGATACGCAGTATTTT

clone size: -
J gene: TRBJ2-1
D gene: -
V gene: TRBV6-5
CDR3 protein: CATREGYYNEQFF
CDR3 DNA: TGTGCCACCCGAGAGGGTTACTACAATGAGCAGTTCTTC

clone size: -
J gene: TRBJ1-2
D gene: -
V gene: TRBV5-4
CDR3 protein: CASSSTTGIWGGYTF
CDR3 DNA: TGTGCCAGCAGCTCCACCACAGGGATTTGGGGTGGCTACACCTTC

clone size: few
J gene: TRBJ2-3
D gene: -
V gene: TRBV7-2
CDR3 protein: CASSKYTDTQYF
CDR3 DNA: TGTGCCAGCAGCAAGTACACAGATACGCAGTATTTT

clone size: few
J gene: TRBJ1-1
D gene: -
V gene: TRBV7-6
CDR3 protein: CASSLDFSGSEAFF
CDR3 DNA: TGTGCCAGCAGCTTAGACTTTTCGGGGTCTGAAGCTTTCTTT

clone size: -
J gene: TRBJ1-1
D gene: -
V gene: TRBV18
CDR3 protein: CASSKGKGQDLRAFF
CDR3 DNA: TGTGCCAGCTCAAAGGGAAAAGGACAAGACCTGCGGGCTTTCTTT

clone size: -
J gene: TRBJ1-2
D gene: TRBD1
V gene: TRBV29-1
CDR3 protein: CSVAKQGVGYGYTF
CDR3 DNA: TGCAGCGTTGCCAAACAGGGGGTGGGCTATGGCTACACCTTC

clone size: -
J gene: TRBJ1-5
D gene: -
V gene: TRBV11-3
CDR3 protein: CASSFDSNQPQHF
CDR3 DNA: TGTGCCAGCAGCTTTGATAGCAATCAGCCCCAGCATTTT

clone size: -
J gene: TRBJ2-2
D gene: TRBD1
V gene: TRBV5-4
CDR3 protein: CASSLDRGKLFF
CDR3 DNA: TGTGCCAGCAGCCTTGACAGGGGAAAGCTGTTTTTT

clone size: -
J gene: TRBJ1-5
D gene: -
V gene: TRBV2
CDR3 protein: CASRRGGDQPQHF
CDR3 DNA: TGTGCCAGCAGGCGGGGAGGGGATCAGCCCCAGCATTTT